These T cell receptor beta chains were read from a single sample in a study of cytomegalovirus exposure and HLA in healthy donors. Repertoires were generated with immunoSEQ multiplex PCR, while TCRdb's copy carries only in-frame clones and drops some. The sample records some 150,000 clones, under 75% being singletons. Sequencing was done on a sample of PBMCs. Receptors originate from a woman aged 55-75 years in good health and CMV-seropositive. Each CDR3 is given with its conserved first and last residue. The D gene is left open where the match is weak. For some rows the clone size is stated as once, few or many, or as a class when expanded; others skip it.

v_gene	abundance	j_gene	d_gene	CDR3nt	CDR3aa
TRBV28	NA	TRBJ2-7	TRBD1	TGTGCCAGCAATCCCCTCGGGACAGGGTTCTACGAGCAGTACTTC	CASNPLGTGFYEQYF
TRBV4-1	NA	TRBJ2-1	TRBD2	TGCGCCAGCAGCCAAGAGGGGGGGAGCTACAATGAGCAGTTCTTC	CASSQEGGSYNEQFF
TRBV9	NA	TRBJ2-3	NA	TGTGCCAGCAGCGTATTTCCTAGCTCAGATACGCAGTATTTT	CASSVFPSSDTQYF
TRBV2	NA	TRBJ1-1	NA	TGTGCCAGCAGTGAACACAGGCCTGAAGCTTTCTTT	CASSEHRPEAFF
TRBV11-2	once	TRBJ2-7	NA	TGTGCCAGCAGCCCCTTGGGGGGTAGCGGCTCCTACGAGCAGTACTTC	CASSPLGGSGSYEQYF
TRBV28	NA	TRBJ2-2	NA	TGTGCCAGCAGTTTACTAGCGCTTAACACCGGGGAGCTGTTTTTT	CASSLLALNTGELFF
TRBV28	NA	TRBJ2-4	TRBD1	TGTGCCAGCAGTTTGGAACAGGGGGCGTACATTCAGTACTTC	CASSLEQGAYIQYF
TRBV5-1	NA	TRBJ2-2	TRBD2	TGCGCCAGCAGCTCGGGGACTAGCGGGCACGGGGAGCTGTTTTTT	CASSSGTSGHGELFF
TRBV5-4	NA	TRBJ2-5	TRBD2	TGTGCCAGCAGCGATAGCGGGAGGACCTCCGAGACCCAGTACTTC	CASSDSGRTSETQYF
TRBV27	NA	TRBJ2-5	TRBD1	TGTGCCAGCAGTGTCGGGACAGGGGGCTTGGAGACCCAGTACTTC	CASSVGTGGLETQYF
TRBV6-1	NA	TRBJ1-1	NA	TGTGCCAGCAGGGCACGGGGGAACACTGAAGCTTTCTTT	CASRARGNTEAFF
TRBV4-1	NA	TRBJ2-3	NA	TGCGCCAGCAGCCGTTCCCTAGGGGCAGATACGCAGTATTTT	CASSRSLGADTQYF
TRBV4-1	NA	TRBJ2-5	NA	TGCGCCAGCAGCCAACCCTTAGGGGCTAGTAGTTTAGAGACCCAGTACTTC	CASSQPLGASSLETQYF
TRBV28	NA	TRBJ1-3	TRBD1	TGTGCCAGCAGTGAGGGACAGGGTCCGGACACCATATATTTT	CASSEGQGPDTIYF
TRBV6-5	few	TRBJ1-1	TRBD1	TGTGCCAGCAGACAAACAGGGGCTCTGAACACTGAAGCTTTCTTT	CASRQTGALNTEAFF
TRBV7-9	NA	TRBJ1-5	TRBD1	TGTGCCAGCAGCCTCGGGACAGTCAATCAGCCCCAGCATTTT	CASSLGTVNQPQHF
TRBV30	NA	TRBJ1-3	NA	TGTGCCTGGAGTGTTTGGCGGCCTAACTCTGGAAACACCATATATTTT	CAWSVWRPNSGNTIYF